The entry below gives a single T cell receptor beta chain sequence along with its context. Other DNA sequences within the sample encode an identical CDR3. These data come from a study of control samples from healthy donors and cancer patients. CDR1 SGHRS and CDR2 YFSETQ come from the germline V gene. The CDR3 loop spans 15 amino acids. V was pared by 1 base and J by 8 bases, with 18 bases between. Sequencing used immunoSEQ multiplex PCR; TCRdb keeps in-frame clones, though not all of them. The profile shows around 100,000 clones, around 89% of them singletons. The receptor's source is a man between 60 and 75 years old with lung cancer. The rearrangement links TRBV5-1 to TRBJ1-2; weak D call: TRBD1 (6 bases). Sequencing was done on a sample of PBMCs. The CDR3 here is CASSLRGRGADGYTF. Here the CDR3 DNA reads TGCGCCAGCAGCTTGAGGGGTCGGGGGGCGGACGGCTACACCTTC.